This T cell receptor beta chain came from a study of blood T cell repertoires in COVID-19. The wider study: Some COVID-19 samples were acute and others convalescent; all came from the United States, Italy and Spain. The cDNA or gDNA used as material had been derived from T cells, B-cell-depleted T cells, or PBMCs.

In the original processing: Researchers report that nucleated cell counts were estimated from reference gene primer amplification. The assay was immunoSEQ multiplex PCR, and TCRdb's table has in-frame clones only and misses some. V and J calls plus clone size are reproduced from that table; the DNA served to infer D and trimming. The data contain some 80,000 clones, 88% of them singletons. This CDR3 has 14 residues. V lost 6 bases and J lost 6, with 14 bases in between. The germline V gene encodes CDR1 MNHEY and CDR2 SMNVEV (reference sequence). V usage is TRBV27 and J usage is TRBJ2-2; no definite D call. This receptor was identified in a human donor in a cohort sampled during active COVID-19. The sequenced sample was peripheral blood. The CDR3 DNA reads as TGTGCCAGCAGAGTTAGCAGCTGGGCCGGGGAGCTGTTTTTT. Translated, it gives CASRVSSWAGELFF.